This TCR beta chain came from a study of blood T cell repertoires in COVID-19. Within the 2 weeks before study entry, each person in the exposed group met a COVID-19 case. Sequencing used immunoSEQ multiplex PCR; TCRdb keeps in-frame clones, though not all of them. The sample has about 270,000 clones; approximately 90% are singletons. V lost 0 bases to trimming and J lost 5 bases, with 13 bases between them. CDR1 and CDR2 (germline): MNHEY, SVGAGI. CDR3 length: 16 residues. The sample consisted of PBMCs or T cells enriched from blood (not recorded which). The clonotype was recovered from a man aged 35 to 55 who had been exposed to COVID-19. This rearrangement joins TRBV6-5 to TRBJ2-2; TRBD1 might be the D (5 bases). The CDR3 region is CASSYSNSPGTGELFF. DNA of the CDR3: TGTGCCAGCAGTTACTCAAACTCCCCAGGGACCGGGGAGCTGTTTTTT.